This paragraph covers one T cell receptor beta chain sequence. Its specificity is unknown. The source of the sample is a study of T-cell reconstitution after alpha-beta-depleted transplantation in children. Study conclusions and caveats: Day-60 TCRbeta diversity that was high in some patients was derived from surviving recipient T cells and thymic progenitors. Several hundred rapidly expanded clones from non-depleted graft cells reportedly supplied alpha-beta T cells about two months post-transplant. A year had passed since transplant, and T-cell counts and diversity by then came mostly from newly produced T cells.

TCRbeta library preparation incorporated unique molecular identifiers. TCRdb re-derived calls from the PCR reads in MiXCR, one entry per CDR3 protein. The sample lists 300,000 to 400,000 distinct CDR3 sequences, around 25% occurring once. The length of the CDR3 is 14 residues. V was cut by 5 bases and J by 5 bases, with 16 bases left in between. Germline values: CDR1 SGHTA, CDR2 FQGNSA. The sample was PBMCs, mostly from graft donor cells, taken 180 days after TCRalphabeta/CD19-depleted stem cell transplant. This TCR was recovered from a male patient younger than 18 who had a stem cell transplant for acute lymphoblastic leukemia, so the T cells may come from the graft donor. This chain joins TRBV7-2 and TRBJ2-7, with D maybe TRBD1 (6 bases). CDR3 region: CASSLLLGGDEQYF. In nucleotides, the CDR3 is TGTGCCAGCAGCCTCCTACTTGGGGGCGACGAGCAGTACTTC.